This section outlines one T cell receptor (beta chain) sequence together with its context. Its target is not known. Graves' hyperthyroidism was deemed stable given no ophthalmopathy progression within 18 months. Hyperthyroidism in the patients, aged 18 to 65, was newly diagnosed and under 2 months in duration. PBMCs were sourced from approximately 9 ml fresh peripheral blood. The record originates from a study of T cells in Graves' hyperthyroidism and ophthalmopathy. RNA transcripts gave rise to amplified TCR beta CDR3 regions. An initial round of RT-PCR targeting the TCR CDR3 relied on the HTBI primer set. TCRdb recomputed calls from the multiplex PCR reads with MiXCR, one row per CDR3 protein. Found here are about 350,000 distinct CDR3 sequences, roughly 13% of them singletons; the top ten hold 20% to 25%. Whole-study findings and limits: Blood also showed most of the thyroid clonotypes that were expanded above 0.001.

Trimming removed 4 bases from V and 0 bases from J, with 25 bases in between. The length of the CDR3 is 19 residues. CDR1 and CDR2 (germline): DFQATT, SNEGSKA (reference sequence). The chain couples TRBV20-1 to TRBJ2-1, with D uncertain. This TCR derives from a woman younger than 45 with Graves' hyperthyroidism. Sequencing input: blood. The CDR3 region has the DNA TGCAGTGCTACCCCGCCCCGGACCAGACCCCCTTACTCCTACAATGAGCAGTTCTTC. Translating it yields CSATPPRTRPPYSYNEQFF.